The clone carrying this TCR beta chain has just a few counts. Its antigen is unidentified. This sample was taken from a study of spatial heterogeneity in lung cancer. Study context: Fewer alpha-chain than beta-chain sequences were consistently detected. Study-wide results and caveats: TCRs found ubiquitously expanded in tumor appeared in blood more at resection than at follow-up.

The study tagged each TCR cDNA molecule with a unique molecular identifier. TCRdb redid the calling of the 5' RACE reads with MiXCR, one entry per CDR3 protein. Of roughly 82,000 distinct CDR3 sequences listed, roughly an eighth are singletons. Time point of the sample: sample taken at primary tumor resection. The authors sequenced whole RNA from tumor, nontumor lung or frozen PBMC without sorting. The TCR was taken from a male donor with early-stage non-small cell lung cancer. The specimen was PBMCs, collected at surgery.

The CDR3 region is CAISDSLGAQYF. CDR3 bases: TGTGCCATCAGTGATTCCTTGGGGGCGCAGTATTTT. The rearrangement uses TRBV10-3 and TRBJ2-3; D may match TRBD1 or TRBD2 (5 bases each). Germline CDR1 ENHRY, CDR2 SYGVKD. Trimming removed 3 bases from V and 10 bases from J, with 11 bases in between. CDR3 length equals 12 residues.